The rows below give T cell receptor beta chains drawn from one sample of a study of cytomegalovirus exposure and HLA in healthy donors. Only in-frame clones appear in the TCRdb table, and some are missing; sequencing was by immunoSEQ multiplex PCR. This table has about 130,000 clones, 90% appearing once. Sequenced input: PBMCs. Source of these receptors: a woman aged 25 to 39 in good health and CMV-seropositive. The CDR3 runs from the conserved cysteine through the conserved F or W. D genes are given only for firm matches. Some rows have no size entry. The others give once, few or many, or a class for an expanded clone.

V	J	size	D	DNA	CDR3
TRBV6-6	TRBJ2-7	NA	TRBD1	TGTGCCAGCAGTTTCGGGACAGGGATCGAGCAGTACTTC	CASSFGTGIEQYF
TRBV6-1	TRBJ1-2	once	NA	TGTGCCAGCAGTGAAGATCCTTATGGCTACACCTTC	CASSEDPYGYTF
TRBV10-3	TRBJ1-6	NA	TRBD1	TGTGCCACCTCCCAGACAGGGAGCTCCTATAATTCACCCCTCCACTTT	CATSQTGSSYNSPLHF
TRBV5-4	TRBJ1-1	NA	TRBD1	TGTGCCAGCAGCCGTAGACAGGGGAACACTGAAGCTTTCTTT	CASSRRQGNTEAFF
TRBV2	TRBJ2-4	NA	NA	TGTGCCAGCAGTGGCAGGGCCGGAAACATTCAGTACTTC	CASSGRAGNIQYF
TRBV29-1	TRBJ2-7	NA	NA	TGCAGCGTCGTCCGCTCCTACGAGCAGTACTTC	CSVVRSYEQYF
TRBV23-1	TRBJ1-5	NA	NA	TGCGCCAGCAGTCACCCCACGGGAAATCAGCCCCAGCATTTT	CASSHPTGNQPQHF
TRBV28	TRBJ2-1	once	TRBD2	TGTGCCAGCAGTTCCCCGGGACTAGCGGGAGAACTGCAGTTCTTC	CASSSPGLAGELQFF
TRBV7-6	TRBJ2-1	NA	TRBD2	TGTGCCAGCAGCCCCACTAGCGGGGTATTATCCTACAATGAGCAGTTCTTC	CASSPTSGVLSYNEQFF
TRBV5-1	TRBJ2-1	NA	TRBD2	TGCGCCAGCAGCTTGGAAAGCGGGAGTCGGGGCAATGAGCAGTTCTTC	CASSLESGSRGNEQFF
TRBV28	TRBJ2-5	NA	NA	TGTGCCAGCAGAACACAGGTCATAGAGACCCAGTACTTC	CASRTQVIETQYF
TRBV5-6	TRBJ1-2	NA	NA	TGTGCCAGCAGCTTCTACAGCTATGGCTACACCTTC	CASSFYSYGYTF
TRBV19	TRBJ1-4	NA	TRBD1	TGTGCCAGTAGTCAAGGGACAGTGTTTTTT	CASSQGTVFF
TRBV29-1	TRBJ2-1	once	NA	TGCAGCGCCGGGAAGGCGGGTGAGCAGTTCTTC	CSAGKAGEQFF
TRBV5-6	TRBJ2-1	NA	NA	TGTGCCAGCAGCTTTAGCAGGAGGGCCTTGGATGAGCAGTTCTTC	CASSFSRRALDEQFF
TRBV5-4	TRBJ2-2	NA	TRBD1	TGTGCCAGCAGCTCCGGACAGGTGGTCGGGGAGCTGTTTTTT	CASSSGQVVGELFF
TRBV18	TRBJ2-1	NA	NA	TGTGCCAGCTCACCTCGCCCCTGGCGGAACCACTCCTACAATGAGCAGTTCTTC	CASSPRPWRNHSYNEQFF
TRBV6-5	TRBJ2-1	once	NA	TGTGCCAGCAGTTTTAATAGCGTGTACAATGAGCAGTTCTTC	CASSFNSVYNEQFF
TRBV5-1	TRBJ2-7	NA	TRBD1	TGCGCCAGCAGCACGGGACAGGGCGGGAACGAGCAGTACTTC	CASSTGQGGNEQYF
TRBV19	TRBJ2-1	NA	TRBD2	TGTGCCACCGCGACTAGCGGGGGGTACAATGAGCAGTTCTTC	CATATSGGYNEQFF
TRBV19	TRBJ1-1	NA	NA	TGTGCCAGTAAGGTACGGGTCGCTACTGAAGCTTTCTTT	CASKVRVATEAFF
TRBV10-3	TRBJ2-3	NA	NA	TGTGCCATCAGTACGTTGGGGAGGACAGATACGCAGTATTTT	CAISTLGRTDTQYF
TRBV28	TRBJ2-1	NA	TRBD2	TGTGCCAGCTGGGGCGGGGGGGCATATGAGCAGTTCTTC	CASWGGGAYEQFF
TRBV6-1	TRBJ1-5	once	TRBD1	TGTGCCAGCAGTGAAGCAGGGACAGGACAGCCCCAGCATTTT	CASSEAGTGQPQHF
TRBV10-3	TRBJ2-7	NA	NA	TGTGCCATCAGTGAGTCTGGACTCGGGTCCTACGAGCAGTACTTC	CAISESGLGSYEQYF
TRBV2	TRBJ1-5	NA	TRBD1	TGTGCCAGCAGTGAAGGGGGGACAGGGAGACAGTCCCAGCATTTT	CASSEGGTGRQSQHF
TRBV10-1	TRBJ1-1	NA	NA	TGCGCCAGCAGTAAGGGACTAACCATGAACACTGAAGCTTTCTTT	CASSKGLTMNTEAFF
TRBV29-1	TRBJ1-3	once	NA	TGCAGCGTCCGGCGGTACTCTGGAAACACCATATATTTT	CSVRRYSGNTIYF
TRBV5-8	TRBJ1-5	NA	NA	TGTGCCAGCAGCTACAACAGGGTGAGCAATCAGCCCCAGCATTTT	CASSYNRVSNQPQHF